This T cell receptor (beta chain) was captured by sequencing in a study of shared clonotypes between healthy human individuals. CD45RO-negative cells were positively selected for CCR7, leaving out terminally differentiated effector memory CD45RA+ cells. The germline V gene encodes CDR1 MNHNY and CDR2 SVGAGI (reference sequence). The CDR3 length is 13 residues. V was clipped by 0 bases and J by 6 bases, with 9 bases between them. Assay: immunoSEQ multiplex PCR; the TCRdb copy retains only in-frame clones and omits some. The sample lists around 2,000,000 clones; about 95% were seen once. The clonotype comes from a man aged 18-30 years in good health. J is TRBJ2-7 and V is TRBV6-6; tentative D call: TRBD1 (5 bases). The sequenced sample was naive CD8+ T cells sorted from blood. The CDR3 loop is CASSYSNRFEQYF. The CDR3 DNA is TGTGCCAGCAGTTACTCGAACAGGTTCGAGCAGTACTTC.